The clone carrying this TCR beta chain was counted ten times or more. Its specificity is not known. The CDR3 loop spans 15 amino acids. Germline V CDR1 and CDR2: SGHNT, YENEEA. Trimming cost V 2 bases and J 5 bases, with 13 bases left between them. The CDR3 regions of TCR beta were amplified from RNA transcripts. The HTBI set primed first-round TCR CDR3 RT-PCR. TCRdb reprocessed the multiplex PCR reads via MiXCR and lists one record per CDR3 protein. The sample lists about 640,000 distinct CDR3 sequences, more than 12% seen once, with 12% in the top ten. The sample comes from a study of T cells in Graves' hyperthyroidism and ophthalmopathy. A NOSPECS grade of at least 4, a Clinical Activity Score of at least 3 and duration under 3 months were recorded in ophthalmopathy patients. Study results and limitations: Ophthalmopathy, which appeared later, was predicted by the model a median roughly 6.5 months before onset.

The sample consisted of blood. The chain employs TRBV11-3 and TRBJ2-1; D remains unclear. The source of this sequence is a woman between 45 and 65 years old with Graves' ophthalmopathy. The CDR3 spells CASSLLGYKDNEQFF. The CDR3 DNA sequence: TGTGCCAGCAGCTTACTAGGTTACAAGGACAATGAGCAGTTCTTC. Using reference TRBV11-3 and TRBJ2-1 for the parts outside the CDR3, the full variable domain is EAGVVQSPRYKIIEKKQPVAFWCNPISGHNTLYWYLQNLGQGPELLIRYENEEAVDDSQLPKDRFSAERLKGVDSTLKIQPAELGDSAVYLCASSLLGYKDNEQFFGPGTRLTVL.